This T cell receptor beta chain was identified in a study of shared clonotypes between healthy human individuals. Overall study: Ranging from 18 to 49 in age, donors were a couple of women and three men. General study points: Clonotypes shared by all four sorted-subset donors had higher generation probabilities than non-shared clonotypes. With few donors, the genetic and exposure-history diversity represented was limited.

As defined, naive CD8 cells were CD45RO-negative and positively selected for CCR7, with terminally differentiated effector memory CD45RA+ cells excluded. As concerns this clone: Antigen unknown.

CDR3 length: 17 residues. CDR1 PRHDT and CDR2 FYEKMQ come from the germline V gene (reference sequence). Trimming left V 1 base short and J 2 bases short, with 12 bases between. Each subset's genomic DNA was shared equally among a number of immunoSEQ plates. Clones were read by immunoSEQ multiplex PCR, and TCRdb kept only the in-frame ones, dropping some. The table lists around 1.9 million clones, over 85% of them singletons, with about 1.7% in the top ten. The receptor was isolated from a man younger than 35 in good health. Some clones in this sample may be carry-over from other donors' samples. Sequenced: naive CD8+ T cells from PBMCs. The chain combines TRBV13 with TRBJ2-6, with unresolved D. The CDR3 DNA reads TGTGCCAGCAGCTTAGTGATCAATCCTGCTGGGGCCAACGTCCTGACTTTC. It translates to CASSLVINPAGANVLTF.